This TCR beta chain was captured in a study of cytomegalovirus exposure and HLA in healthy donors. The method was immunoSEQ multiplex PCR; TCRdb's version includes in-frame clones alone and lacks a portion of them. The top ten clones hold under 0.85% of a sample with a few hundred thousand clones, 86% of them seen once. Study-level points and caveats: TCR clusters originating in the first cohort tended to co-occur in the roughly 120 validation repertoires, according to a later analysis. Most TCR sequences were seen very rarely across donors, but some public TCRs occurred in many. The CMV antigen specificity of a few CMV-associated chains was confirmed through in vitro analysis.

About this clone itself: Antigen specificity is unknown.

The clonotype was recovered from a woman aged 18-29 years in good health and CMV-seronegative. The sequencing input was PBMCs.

As DNA, the CDR3 is TGTGCCAGCAGCTTATGGACAGAAGAGACCCAGTACTTC. Its protein is CASSLWTEETQYF. The chain has TRBV7-8 and TRBJ2-5, with D tentatively TRBD1 (6 bases). Trimming took 2 bases from V and 3 from J, leaving 7 bases between them. In germline, CDR1 is SGHVS, CDR2 FQNEAQ. The CDR3 is 13 amino acids.